A selection of T cell receptor beta chains follows, all from one sample in a study of blood T cells in healthy people across ages. MiXCR, applied by TCRdb to the 5' RACE reads, yields one record per CDR3 protein. The repertoire holds more than 600,000 distinct CDR3 sequences, with 20% to 25% as singletons. The data were also submitted as part of a second study, on T cells of mothers and their children.

Sequenced material: blood. Source of these receptors: a boy between 10 and 17 years old in good health. Each CDR3 is given without its conserved first and last residue. The order of the fields is D gene, V gene, J gene, CDR3 protein. The D gene is left open where the match is weak.

d_gene: TRBD1
v_gene: TRBV4-2
j_gene: TRBJ1-2
CDR3aa: ASSQAVDRGGYT

d_gene: TRBD2
v_gene: TRBV20-1
j_gene: TRBJ2-7
CDR3aa: SARDRDYLYEQY

d_gene: TRBD1
v_gene: TRBV29-1
j_gene: TRBJ2-1
CDR3aa: SVEGGQGEWNEQF

d_gene: -
v_gene: TRBV19
j_gene: TRBJ2-1
CDR3aa: ASSIITGVYNEQF

d_gene: -
v_gene: TRBV12-3/TRBV12-4
j_gene: TRBJ1-1
CDR3aa: ASSDPKIGNTEAF

d_gene: TRBD2
v_gene: TRBV10-3
j_gene: -
CDR3aa: AISESLSSGGAETQY

d_gene: TRBD1
v_gene: TRBV24-1
j_gene: TRBJ2-5
CDR3aa: ATSDPGQAQETQY

d_gene: -
v_gene: TRBV6-1
j_gene: TRBJ2-5
CDR3aa: ASSELMGPAETQY

d_gene: -
v_gene: TRBV5-1
j_gene: TRBJ2-5
CDR3aa: ASSIDWDQETQY

d_gene: TRBD1
v_gene: TRBV9
j_gene: TRBJ1-4
CDR3aa: ASSISGTGDENEKLF

d_gene: TRBD1
v_gene: TRBV20-1
j_gene: TRBJ2-7
CDR3aa: SVYRDRGYEQY

d_gene: -
v_gene: TRBV19
j_gene: TRBJ2-5
CDR3aa: ASIASSGETQY

d_gene: -
v_gene: TRBV20-1
j_gene: TRBJ2-7
CDR3aa: SAGPALGGTYEQY

d_gene: -
v_gene: TRBV5-5
j_gene: TRBJ2-1
CDR3aa: ASSLTPAGTDNEQF

d_gene: -
v_gene: TRBV7-2
j_gene: TRBJ2-7
CDR3aa: ASSSLTPVGEQY

d_gene: -
v_gene: TRBV7-8
j_gene: TRBJ2-5
CDR3aa: ASSRGTVQETQY

d_gene: TRBD2
v_gene: TRBV20-1
j_gene: TRBJ2-7
CDR3aa: SALRGGGSYEQY

d_gene: -
v_gene: TRBV20-1
j_gene: TRBJ2-3
CDR3aa: SASHLDWYSTDTQY

d_gene: -
v_gene: TRBV7-9
j_gene: TRBJ1-1
CDR3aa: ASQLIREAEAF

d_gene: TRBD1
v_gene: TRBV4-3
j_gene: TRBJ2-2
CDR3aa: ASSQIDRGTGGELF

d_gene: -
v_gene: TRBV7-3
j_gene: TRBJ1-6
CDR3aa: ASSSLGWGDSPLH

d_gene: -
v_gene: TRBV4-2
j_gene: TRBJ2-7
CDR3aa: ASSQDLGPRDRTYEQY

d_gene: -
v_gene: TRBV20-1
j_gene: TRBJ2-6
CDR3aa: SATPSGSGANVLT

d_gene: -
v_gene: TRBV7-6
j_gene: TRBJ1-3
CDR3aa: ASSLWPGTGNTIY

d_gene: -
v_gene: TRBV9
j_gene: TRBJ1-2
CDR3aa: ASSGSQEVYGYT

d_gene: -
v_gene: TRBV7-9
j_gene: TRBJ2-1
CDR3aa: ASSLGEHEQF

d_gene: -
v_gene: TRBV6-1
j_gene: TRBJ1-4
CDR3aa: ASSEGGLGEKLF

d_gene: TRBD1
v_gene: TRBV28
j_gene: TRBJ2-2
CDR3aa: ASSPDRGSTGELF

d_gene: TRBD1
v_gene: TRBV4-1
j_gene: TRBJ2-5
CDR3aa: ASSLQGRQGVETQY

d_gene: TRBD2
v_gene: TRBV19
j_gene: TRBJ2-1
CDR3aa: ASIAGAEQF

d_gene: -
v_gene: TRBV6-5
j_gene: TRBJ1-2
CDR3aa: ASSYVGETQYGYT

d_gene: -
v_gene: TRBV6-5
j_gene: TRBJ2-4
CDR3aa: ASSSPGGKNIQY

d_gene: -
v_gene: TRBV29-1
j_gene: TRBJ2-5
CDR3aa: SVEPDTQETQY

d_gene: -
v_gene: TRBV4-3
j_gene: TRBJ2-1
CDR3aa: ASSQADGLADEQF

d_gene: -
v_gene: TRBV7-2
j_gene: -
CDR3aa: ASRRPSSEQY

d_gene: TRBD1
v_gene: TRBV5-1
j_gene: TRBJ1-1
CDR3aa: ASSLPTGENTEAF

d_gene: TRBD1
v_gene: TRBV28
j_gene: TRBJ2-1
CDR3aa: ASSRTGATYNEQF

d_gene: TRBD2
v_gene: TRBV12-5
j_gene: TRBJ2-7
CDR3aa: ARGWISGSYEQY

d_gene: -
v_gene: TRBV15
j_gene: TRBJ2-2
CDR3aa: ATQSGVNTGELF

d_gene: -
v_gene: TRBV24-1
j_gene: TRBJ1-4
CDR3aa: ATRTGEGTTNEKLF

d_gene: TRBD2
v_gene: TRBV11-2
j_gene: TRBJ2-1
CDR3aa: ASSPGLAGEWRIHEQF